This T cell receptor beta chain was found in a study of cytomegalovirus exposure and HLA in healthy donors. As for the study in general: Unique TCRs numbering roughly 80 million, obtained from HLA-typed donors, made up an early data release. Study observations and caveats: The authors listed approximately 160 TCR beta chains as cytomegalovirus-associated.

Trimming removed 4 bases from V and 0 bases from J, with 11 bases in between. CDR1 SGHNT and CDR2 YYREEE come from the germline V gene (reference sequence). The length of the CDR3 is 16 residues. This clone has only a few counts. Antigen specificity is unknown. PCR amplification relied on 60 Vbeta primers (plus 13 Jbeta primers). Generated by immunoSEQ multiplex PCR, the TCRdb table keeps only in-frame clones and is missing some. The data show 150,000 to 200,000 clones, with about three quarters seen just once and 4.7% held by the top ten. The origin of this receptor is a man between 18 and 35 years old in good health and CMV-seropositive. The chain employs TRBV5-4 and TRBJ2-6; D unclear. Sequencing used PBMCs. The CDR3 reads CASSLSVSSGANVLTF. The CDR3 DNA reads as TGTGCCAGCAGCCTATCGGTGAGCTCTGGGGCCAACGTCCTGACTTTC.